The 27 T cell receptor beta chains reported below all come from one sample, sequenced in a study of OX40 agonist ivuxolimab in advanced cancers. The assay was immunoSEQ multiplex PCR, and TCRdb's table has in-frame clones only and misses some. The profile covers over 100,000 clones, with 75% to 95% appearing a single time and roughly 0.99% taken by the ten largest. The sequences come from CD4+ or CD8+ T cells sorted from blood, collected in a trial of the OX40 agonist ivuxolimab. These receptors all come from an adult with an advanced solid tumor such as melanoma, head and neck, liver or kidney cancer.

The chain couples TRBV18 to TRBJ1-6, with unresolved D. Germline CDR1 is KGHSH and CDR2 is LQKENI. The CDR3 totals 18 residues. Trimming removed 3 bases at V and 10 bases at J, with 25 bases between. The CDR3 here is CASSPSQTTFTAGSPLHF. CDR3 sequence (DNA): TGTGCCAGCTCACCGAGCCAGACCACCTTTACCGCCGGGTCACCCCTCCACTTT.

The CDR3 DNA is TGTGCCAGCAGCCCCAGGGTCCAAGAGACCCAGTACTTC. Its translation: CASSPRVQETQYF. The rearrangement links TRBV14 to TRBJ2-5, with D possibly matching TRBD1 (5 bases). V lost 4 bases and J lost 1, with 7 bases in between. CDR1 is SGHDN, CDR2 FVKESK, per germline. The length of the CDR3 is 13 residues.

The V gene is TRBV5-1, the J gene TRBJ2-7, with 10 bases that match TRBD2. Germline V gene data show CDR1 as SGHRS and CDR2 as YFSETQ. The CDR3 sequence is 15 residues long. V gave up 5 bases and J gave up 2 bases; unmatched junction bases: 7. CDR3 sequence reads: CASSGGLALTYEQYF. CDR3 DNA: TGCGCCAGCAGTGGGGGACTAGCGTTAACCTACGAGCAGTACTTC.

The chain carries TRBV4-1 and TRBJ2-5; 13 nucleotides agree with TRBD2. The J call is uncertain, as TRBJ2-7 better fits the DNA end. Germline loops: CDR1 MGHRA, CDR2 YSYEKL. The CDR3 has 17 amino acids. CDR3 DNA sequence: TGCGCCAGCAGCCGCACGGGGACTAGCGGGACTGAGTACGAGCAGTACTTC. Translation: CASSRTGTSGTEYEQYF.

The sample holds many counts of this clone. This chain joins TRBV7-3 and TRBJ1-5; D is unresolved. The CDR3 loop spans 13 amino acids. Trimming removed 5 bases at V and 0 bases at J, with 5 bases between. Germline V gene data show CDR1 as SGHTA and CDR2 as FQGTGA. CDR3 sequence (DNA): TGTGCCAGCAGCCGGGATAGCAATCAGCCCCAGCATTTT. Its translation is CASSRDSNQPQHF.

The J gene is TRBJ2-1, the V gene TRBV9; D is unclear. CDR3 size: 10 residues. The germline V and J ends were trimmed by 3 bases and 12 bases, with 7 bases remaining between them. CDR1 is SGDLS, CDR2 YYNGEE, per germline. The CDR3 protein is CASSGPVQFF. In nucleotides, the CDR3 is TGTGCCAGCAGCGGGCCGGTGCAGTTCTTC.

The chain recombines TRBV15 with TRBJ2-1; 9 bases align to TRBD2. This CDR3 spans 17 amino acids. J was trimmed by 1 base and V by 3 bases; bases with no gene match: 7. Germline-derived CDR1 and CDR2 are LNHNV and YYDKDF (reference sequence). This chain's CDR3 is CATSSYPSGTSYNEQFF. CDR3 DNA: TGTGCCACCAGCAGTTACCCTAGCGGGACATCCTACAATGAGCAGTTCTTC.

The chain recombines TRBV5-1 with TRBJ1-3, with D perhaps matching TRBD1 (6 bases). Trimming removed 7 bases at V and 1 base at J, with 9 bases between. The V gene's germline CDR1 is SGHRS and CDR2 YFSETQ. There are 13 residues in the CDR3. CDR3 sequence reads: CASQQGSGNTIYF. In nucleotides, the CDR3 is TGCGCCAGCCAGCAGGGGTCTGGAAACACCATATATTTT.

The V and J genes are TRBV7-9 and TRBJ2-3; maybe TRBD2 (6 bases). CDR1 is SEHNR and CDR2 is FQNEAQ in the germline V gene (reference sequence). This CDR3 region has 12 residues. V dropped 8 bases and J dropped 2 bases, with 8 bases sitting between them. The CDR3 DNA sequence: TGTGCCAGCGGAGGGGTCACAGATACGCAGTATTTT. It codes for CASGGVTDTQYF.

This chain links TRBV25-1 with TRBJ2-5, with D possibly being TRBD1 (6 bases). With the DNA end fitting TRBJ2-7 better, the J assignment may be wrong. In germline, CDR1 is MGHDK, CDR2 SYGVNS. The CDR3 extends over 12 amino acids. The CDR3 here is CASTATGYEQYF. For the CDR3, the DNA is TGTGCCAGCACAGCGACAGGCTACGAGCAGTACTTC.

This clone turned up a few times. The rearrangement uses TRBV19 and TRBJ1-1; D uncertain. V was clipped by 5 bases and J by 1 base, with 8 bases between them. Germline V gives CDR1 LNHDA, CDR2 SQIVND (reference sequence). The CDR3 has 13 residues. The CDR3 DNA reads as TGTGCCAGTAGTGCCAAGACGAACACTGAAGCTTTCTTT. Translating gives CASSAKTNTEAFF.

CDR3 residues: CASSKVGRERFSGELFF. The CDR3 nucleotides read TGTGCCAGCAGCAAAGTGGGGCGGGAGAGGTTCTCCGGGGAGCTGTTTTTT. The chain recombines TRBV21-1 with TRBJ2-2; TRBD2, the table's D call, lacks a check against the DNA. TRBV21-1 is tagged as a pseudogene. The CDR3 is made up of 17 amino acids.

The V call is TRBV25-1, the J call TRBJ1-3, with D uncertain. The length of the CDR3 is 14 residues. Germline-derived CDR1 and CDR2 are MGHDK and SYGVNS. The V end was cut by 7 bases, the J end by 0 bases, with 10 bases between. The CDR3 DNA follows: TGTGCCAGCATCGGGCCGAACTCTGGAAACACCATATATTTT. Translating gives CASIGPNSGNTIYF.

The chain is built from TRBV18 and TRBJ2-1; 10 positions agree with TRBD2. V gave up 2 bases and J gave up 4 bases; unmatched junction bases: 5. This CDR3 is 16 amino acids long. The germline V gene encodes CDR1 KGHSH and CDR2 LQKENI. Written as DNA, the CDR3 is TGTGCCAGCTCACCATACGGACTAGCGGAATACAATGAGCAGTTCTTC. The encoded protein is CASSPYGLAEYNEQFF.

The chain carries TRBV7-2 and TRBJ1-1, with unresolved D. CDR1 is SGHTA, CDR2 FQGNSA, per germline. The CDR3 extends over 13 amino acids. Trimming removed 10 bases from V and 2 bases from J, with 14 bases in between. Written as DNA, the CDR3 is TGTGCCACCTCAAGGCAGTCTAACACTGAAGCTTTCTTT. Amino acid sequence: CATSRQSNTEAFF. Supplemented by reference TRBV7-2 and TRBJ1-1, the full variable domain reads GAGVSQSPSNKVTEKGKDVELRCDPISGHTALYWYRQSLGQGLEFLIYFQGNSAPDKSGLPSDRFSAERTGGSVSTLTIQRTQQEDSAVYLCATSRQSNTEAFFGQGTRLTVV.

V usage is TRBV2 and J usage is TRBJ1-6; no clear D. Trimming shortened V by 0 bases and J by 10 bases, and 7 bases separated the two germline ends. The germline V gene has CDR1 SNHLY and CDR2 FYNNEI. The length of the CDR3 is 13 residues. This CDR3 is CASSEALGSPLHF. The CDR3 region has the DNA TGTGCCAGCAGTGAAGCGCTGGGATCACCCCTCCACTTT.

In this sample, this clone turned up a few times. The chain joins TRBV7-8 to TRBJ2-7; 7 bases agree with TRBD1. The CDR3 consists of 14 residues. The V and J ends lost 1 base and 5 bases, in that order; junction bases with no gene match: 5. Germline-derived CDR1 and CDR2 are SGHVS and FQNEAQ. CDR3 loop: CASSLEGAADEQYF. The CDR3 DNA reads TGTGCCAGCAGCTTAGAGGGGGCAGCAGACGAGCAGTACTTC. Full variable domain (missing parts from reference TRBV7-8 and TRBJ2-7): GAGVSQSPRYKVAKRGQDVALRCDPISGHVSLFWYQQALGQGPEFLTYFQNEAQLDKSGLPSDRFFAERPEGSVSTLKIQRTQQEDSAVYLCASSLEGAADEQYFGPGTRLTVT.

The chain links TRBV19 to TRBJ2-2, with 10 nucleotides matching TRBD1. The length of the CDR3 is 17 residues. CDR1 is LNHDA, CDR2 SQIVND, per germline (reference sequence). The trim removed 6 bases at V and 7 bases at J, leaving 14 bases unmatched. The CDR3 DNA reads TGTGCCAGTAGAGATTTTCCCGGGACAGGGGCCATCGGGGAGCTGTTTTTT. Protein: CASRDFPGTGAIGELFF.

J is TRBJ1-2 and V is TRBV7-9; no reliable D call. Germline values: CDR1 SEHNR, CDR2 FQNEAQ (reference sequence). The CDR3 sequence is 12 residues long. The germline V and J ends were trimmed by 1 base and 2 bases, with 2 bases remaining between them. CDR3 in amino acids: CASSLGNYGYTF. In nucleotides, the CDR3 is TGTGCCAGCAGCTTAGGAAACTATGGCTACACCTTC.

The chain combines TRBV5-1 with TRBJ2-3; D gene ambiguous. V was cut by 0 bases and J by 2 bases, with 13 bases left in between. The CDR3 spans 16 residues. Germline CDR1 is SGHRS and CDR2 is YFSETQ. The CDR3 reads CASSLAGQRNTDTQYF. In nucleotides, the CDR3 is TGCGCCAGCAGCTTGGCCGGGCAGCGTAACACAGATACGCAGTATTTT. Variable domain in full (rest from reference TRBV5-1 and TRBJ2-3): KAGVTQTPRYLIKTRGQQVTLSCSPISGHRSVSWYQQTPGQGLQFLFEYFSETQRNKGNFPGRFSGRQFSNSRSEMNVSTLELGDSALYLCASSLAGQRNTDTQYFGPGTRLTVL.

For this clone: Other DNA variants within this sample encode the same CDR3. The chain joins TRBV10-3 to TRBJ2-1, with D unresolved. CDR3 length: 11 amino acids. Germline CDR1 is ENHRY and CDR2 is SYGVKD. Trimming cost V 6 bases and J 7 bases, with 7 bases left between them. CDR3 sequence reads: CAISRGNEQFF. The CDR3 DNA follows: TGTGCCATCAGCCGCGGTAATGAGCAGTTCTTC.

This clone was counted a single time. Here the CDR3 DNA reads TGTGCCTGGCATAGCGGGAGCGCAGATACGCAGTATTTT. Its protein is CAWHSGSADTQYF. This chain links TRBV30 with TRBJ2-3; 9 nucleotides match TRBD2. Per the germline V gene, CDR1 is GTSNPN and CDR2 is SVGIG (reference sequence). Trimming removed 5 bases from V and 4 bases from J; junction bases left unmatched: 4. CDR3 size: 13 residues.

The J gene is TRBJ2-3, the V gene TRBV30; TRBD1 agrees at 7 bases. This CDR3 is built from 12 residues. The trim removed 7 bases at V and 3 bases at J, leaving 4 bases unmatched. Germline V gene lookup returns CDR1 GTSNPN and CDR2 SVGIG (reference sequence). CDR3 sequence reads: CASLRGTDTQYF. The CDR3, as DNA: TGTGCCTCGCTCAGGGGGACAGATACGCAGTATTTT.

The genes are TRBV28 and TRBJ1-1; 7 nucleotides agree with TRBD1. The CDR3 length is 15 residues. Trimming removed 2 bases from V and 5 bases from J; junction bases left unmatched: 8. CDR1 is MDHEN and CDR2 is SYDVKM in the germline V gene. CDR3 sequence: CASSLSLQGRTEAFF. The CDR3 nucleotides read TGTGCCAGCAGTTTAAGTCTACAGGGGCGTACTGAAGCTTTCTTT.

The chain employs TRBV7-2 and TRBJ2-2, with TRBD2 as a possible D gene (5 bases). The length of the CDR3 is 14 residues. Germline lookup yields CDR1 SGHTA and CDR2 FQGNSA. The V end was cut by 11 bases, the J end by 0 bases, with 13 bases between. The CDR3 region is CALRTLANTGELFF. The CDR3 nucleotides read TGTGCCTTACGGACTCTCGCGAACACCGGGGAGCTGTTTTTT.

This sequence joins TRBV7-9 and TRBJ1-1; maybe TRBD1 (6 bases). The CDR3 sequence is 16 residues long. With 7 bases removed from V and 1 base from J, the gap between germline ends came to 19 bases. Germline-derived CDR1 and CDR2 are SEHNR and FQNEAQ (reference sequence). CDR3: CASTPAGGQENTEAFF. Here the CDR3 DNA reads TGTGCCAGCACCCCGGCCGGGGGGCAAGAGAACACTGAAGCTTTCTTT.

The CDR3 reads CASSPGLASEQYF. The CDR3 DNA reads as TGTGCCAGCAGTCCCGGACTAGCATCCGAGCAGTACTTC. This chain uses TRBV6-5 with TRBJ2-7, with 8 nucleotides matching TRBD2. The length of the CDR3 is 13 residues. Germline assignment: CDR1 MNHEY and CDR2 SVGAGI. The J segment lost 6 bases and the V segment lost 5 bases, leaving 6 bases of the junction unmatched.